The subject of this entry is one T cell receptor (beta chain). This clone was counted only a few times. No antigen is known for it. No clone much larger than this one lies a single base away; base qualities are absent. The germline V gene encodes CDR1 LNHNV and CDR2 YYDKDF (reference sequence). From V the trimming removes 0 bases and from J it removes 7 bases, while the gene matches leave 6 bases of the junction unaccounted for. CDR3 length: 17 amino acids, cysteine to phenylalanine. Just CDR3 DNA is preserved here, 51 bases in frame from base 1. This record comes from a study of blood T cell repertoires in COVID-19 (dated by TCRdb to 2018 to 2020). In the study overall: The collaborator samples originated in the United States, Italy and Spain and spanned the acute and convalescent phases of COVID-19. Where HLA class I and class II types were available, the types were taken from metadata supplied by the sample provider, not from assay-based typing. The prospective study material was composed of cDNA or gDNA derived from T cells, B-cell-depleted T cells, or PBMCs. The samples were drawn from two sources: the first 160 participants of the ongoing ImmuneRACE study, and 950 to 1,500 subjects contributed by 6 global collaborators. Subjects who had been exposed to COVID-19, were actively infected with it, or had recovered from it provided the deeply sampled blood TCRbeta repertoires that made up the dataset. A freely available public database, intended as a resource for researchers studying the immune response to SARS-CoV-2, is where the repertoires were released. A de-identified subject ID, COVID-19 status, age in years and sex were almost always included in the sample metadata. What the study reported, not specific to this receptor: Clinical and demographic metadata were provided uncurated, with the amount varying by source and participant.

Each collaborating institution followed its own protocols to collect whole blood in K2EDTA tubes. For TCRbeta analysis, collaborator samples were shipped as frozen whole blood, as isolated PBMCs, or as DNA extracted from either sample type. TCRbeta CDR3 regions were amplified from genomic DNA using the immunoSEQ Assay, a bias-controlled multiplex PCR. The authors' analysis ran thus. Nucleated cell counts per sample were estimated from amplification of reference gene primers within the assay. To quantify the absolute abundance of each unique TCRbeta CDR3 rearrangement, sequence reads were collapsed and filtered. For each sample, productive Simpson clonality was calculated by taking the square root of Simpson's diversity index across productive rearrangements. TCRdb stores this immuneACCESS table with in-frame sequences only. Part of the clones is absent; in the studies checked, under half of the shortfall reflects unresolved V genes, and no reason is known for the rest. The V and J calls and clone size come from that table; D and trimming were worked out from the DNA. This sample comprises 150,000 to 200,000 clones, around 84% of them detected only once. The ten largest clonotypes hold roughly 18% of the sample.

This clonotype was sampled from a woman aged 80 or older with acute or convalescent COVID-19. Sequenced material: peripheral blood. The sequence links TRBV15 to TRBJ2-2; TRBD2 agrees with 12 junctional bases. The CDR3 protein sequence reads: CATSRDRLAGAVGELFF. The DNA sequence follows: TGTGCCACCAGCAGAGATCGACTAGCGGGAGCGGTCGGGGAGCTGTTTTTT.